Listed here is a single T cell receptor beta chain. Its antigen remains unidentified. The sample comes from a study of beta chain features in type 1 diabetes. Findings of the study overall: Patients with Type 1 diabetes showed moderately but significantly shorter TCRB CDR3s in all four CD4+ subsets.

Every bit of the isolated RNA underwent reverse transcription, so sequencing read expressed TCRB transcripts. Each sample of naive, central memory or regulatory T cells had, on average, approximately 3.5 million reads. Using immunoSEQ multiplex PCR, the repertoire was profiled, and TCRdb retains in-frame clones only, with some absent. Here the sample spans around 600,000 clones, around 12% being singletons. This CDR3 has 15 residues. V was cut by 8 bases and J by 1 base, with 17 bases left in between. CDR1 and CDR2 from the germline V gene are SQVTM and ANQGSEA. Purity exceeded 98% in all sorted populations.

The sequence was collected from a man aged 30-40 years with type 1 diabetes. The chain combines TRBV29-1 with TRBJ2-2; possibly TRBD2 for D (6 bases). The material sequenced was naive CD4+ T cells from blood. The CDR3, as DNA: TGCAGCTCCTTTAGTGGGCGGGGGAACACCGGGGAGCTGTTTTTT. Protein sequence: CSSFSGRGNTGELFF.